Below, 8 T cell receptor beta chains from the same sample are listed, as sequenced in a study of blood T cells in healthy people across ages. With a J-beta primer mix and a sample-barcoded 5' primer, a second PCR ran 7 to 11 cycles. Each CDR3 protein is one row after TCRdb ran MiXCR on the 5' RACE reads. In the table there are about a million distinct CDR3 sequences, around 46% of which are singletons. The source material was blood. These receptors originate from a young man in good health.

This clonotype appeared many times. V and J are TRBV4-1 and TRBJ1-2; TRBD1 matches 7 bases. This CDR3 contains 14 residues. Germline CDR1 and CDR2: MGHRA and YSYEKL. The J segment lost 3 bases and the V segment lost 4 bases, leaving 5 bases of the junction unmatched. Here the CDR3 DNA reads TGCGCCAGCAGCCCACAGGGGAAGGACTATGGCTACACCTTC. This codes for CASSPQGKDYGYTF.

The chain is built from TRBV10-3 and TRBJ2-3, with 8 positions matching TRBD2. With 10 bases clipped from V and 3 bases from J, the junction kept 27 bases outside the gene matches. The CDR3 covers 20 residues. From germline, CDR1 is ENHRY and CDR2 SYGVKD. Here the CDR3 DNA reads TGTGCCACGTACCCCGCTGGGATAGCGGGGCCCGGAGGAGGGACAGATACGCAGTATTTT. Its translation is CATYPAGIAGPGGGTDTQYF.

In this sample, this clonotype turned up a few times. V and J are TRBV5-1 and TRBJ2-1; 7 bases line up with TRBD1. Trimming took 5 bases from V and 7 from J; bases not matched to a gene: 6. The CDR3 is 13 residues long. The germline CDR1 and CDR2 sequences are SGHRS and YFSETQ. In nucleotides, the CDR3 is TGCGCCAGCAGGCGAGAGACAGGGAATGAGCAGTTCTTC. Translation gives CASRRETGNEQFF.

This clonotype showed up just a few times. This sequence joins TRBV9 and TRBJ2-1; the match to TRBD1 covers 8 bases. Germline loops: CDR1 SGDLS, CDR2 YYNGEE. The CDR3 has 15 residues. Trimming cost V 2 bases and J 5 bases; bases outside gene matches: 6. The CDR3 protein is CASSVPGTGDNEQFF. Written as DNA, the CDR3 is TGTGCCAGCAGCGTCCCCGGGACAGGCGACAATGAGCAGTTCTTC.

The chain has TRBV4-2 and TRBJ2-3; 13 bases are shared with TRBD2. Germline lookup yields CDR1 LGHNA and CDR2 YNFKEQ. CDR3 size: 18 residues. J lost 0 bases, V lost 1 base, and 4 bases had no gene match. CDR3 sequence (DNA): TGTGCCAGCAGCCAAGGACTAGCGGGGGGCTCTAGCACAGATACGCAGTATTTT. This encodes CASSQGLAGGSSTDTQYF.

The chain links TRBV6-1 to TRBJ1-1; the match to TRBD1 covers 10 bases. The V gene's germline CDR1 is MNHNS and CDR2 SASEGT. The CDR3 contains 15 residues. Germline trimming cut 6 bases from V and 4 bases from J; bases unmatched to any gene: 8. This CDR3 is CASRGGWDRGTEAFF. As DNA, the CDR3 is TGTGCCAGCAGAGGGGGTTGGGACAGGGGCACTGAAGCTTTCTTT.

The chain uses TRBV12-3 or TRBV12-4 and TRBJ1-1; D gene unclear. The CDR3 totals 15 residues. Trimming cost V 7 bases and J 0 bases, with 15 bases left between them. CDR3 loop: CASILSGIMNTEAFF. DNA for the CDR3: TGTGCCAGCATCCTATCTGGGATAATGAACACTGAAGCTTTCTTT.

The rearrangement joins TRBV6-1 to TRBJ2-3; unclear D gene. Germline CDR1 and CDR2: MNHNS and SASEGT. The CDR3 is made up of 12 amino acids. V dropped 1 base and J dropped 6 bases, with 5 bases sitting between them. Written as DNA, the CDR3 is TGTGCCAGCAGTGAAGTGGCGGATACGCAGTATTTT. Residues: CASSEVADTQYF.